Below, 8 T cell receptor beta chains from the same sample are listed, as sequenced in a study of cytomegalovirus exposure and HLA in healthy donors. The assay was immunoSEQ multiplex PCR, and TCRdb's table has in-frame clones only and misses some. The sample contains roughly 90,000 clones, around 85% of which appear only once. The sequenced sample was PBMCs. The receptors shown here come from a man between 18 and 29 years old in good health and CMV-seropositive.

This clone appeared a few times. V is TRBV19 and J is TRBJ2-1; TRBD2 agrees at 9 bases. CDR1 and CDR2 from the germline V gene are LNHDA and SQIVND (reference sequence). Germline trimming cut 3 bases from V and 15 bases from J; bases unmatched to any gene: 9. The CDR3 totals 13 residues. The CDR3 nucleotides read TGTGCCAGTAGTATCGGGACTAGCCAAAGTCTGTTCTTC. Translated: CASSIGTSQSLFF.

The chain is built from TRBV10-1 and TRBJ1-4, with 8 bases lining up with TRBD1. CDR3 size: 13 residues. J gave up 10 bases and V 8 bases, and 9 bases lay outside the gene matches. Germline-derived CDR1 and CDR2 are WNHNN and SYGVQD (reference sequence). The CDR3 reads CASSGQADGKLFF. The CDR3 nucleotides read TGCGCCAGCTCGGGACAGGCAGACGGAAAACTGTTTTTT.

V gene TRBV6-5 combines with J gene TRBJ2-1; 12 nucleotides match TRBD1. This CDR3 comprises 16 residues. The ends lost 2 bases at V and 6 bases at J; junction bases unmatched: 5. CDR1 and CDR2 (germline): MNHEY, SVGAGI. DNA of the CDR3: TGTGCCAGCAGTTACGGGGGACAGGGGGCGAGCAATGAGCAGTTCTTC. It encodes CASSYGGQGASNEQFF.

The DNA of the CDR3 is TGTGCCAGCAGCACCCCAGGGGGCTCGAACACCGGGGAGCTGTTTTTT. Translated, it gives CASSTPGGSNTGELFF. The chain combines TRBV7-9 with TRBJ2-2, with 8 positions matching TRBD1. Trimming cost V 5 bases and J 0 bases; bases outside gene matches: 5. The CDR3 consists of 16 residues. Germline V gene data show CDR1 as SEHNR and CDR2 as FQNEAQ (reference sequence).

This clone was seen more than once but under ten times. The V and J genes are TRBV4-2 and TRBJ1-1, with 7 bases aligning to TRBD1. Germline loops: CDR1 LGHNA, CDR2 YNFKEQ. The J segment lost 5 bases and the V segment lost 4 bases, leaving 10 bases of the junction unmatched. The CDR3 covers 15 residues. The CDR3 protein is CASSRHRGVETEAFF. The CDR3 nucleotides are TGTGCCAGCAGCCGCCACAGGGGCGTGGAAACTGAAGCTTTCTTT.

The J gene is TRBJ1-1, the V gene TRBV14; TRBD1 might be the D (6 bases). Per the germline V gene, CDR1 is SGHDN and CDR2 is FVKESK. The CDR3 spans 13 residues. V lost 5 bases and J lost 4, with 11 bases in between. CDR3: CASSGRGPTEAFF. CDR3 in DNA: TGTGCCAGCAGCGGCAGGGGTCCCACTGAAGCTTTCTTT.

V is TRBV28 and J is TRBJ1-4; 7 nucleotides match TRBD1. The CDR3 is made up of 16 amino acids. J lost 0 bases, V lost 6 bases, and 7 bases had no gene match. Germline CDR1 and CDR2: MDHEN and SYDVKM. DNA for the CDR3: TGTGCCAGCAGATGGACAGGACGCGCAACTAATGAAAAACTGTTTTTT. Its protein product is CASRWTGRATNEKLFF.

The rearrangement uses TRBV7-9 and TRBJ2-1; 11 positions match TRBD2. Germline CDR1 reads SEHNR; CDR2 reads FQNEAQ (reference sequence). The CDR3 totals 16 residues. The V segment lost 3 bases and the J segment 0 bases; nucleotides outside the gene matches: 1. The CDR3 region has the DNA TGTGCCAGCAGCTTTAGCGGGAGGGGCTCCTACAATGAGCAGTTCTTC. Its protein is CASSFSGRGSYNEQFF.